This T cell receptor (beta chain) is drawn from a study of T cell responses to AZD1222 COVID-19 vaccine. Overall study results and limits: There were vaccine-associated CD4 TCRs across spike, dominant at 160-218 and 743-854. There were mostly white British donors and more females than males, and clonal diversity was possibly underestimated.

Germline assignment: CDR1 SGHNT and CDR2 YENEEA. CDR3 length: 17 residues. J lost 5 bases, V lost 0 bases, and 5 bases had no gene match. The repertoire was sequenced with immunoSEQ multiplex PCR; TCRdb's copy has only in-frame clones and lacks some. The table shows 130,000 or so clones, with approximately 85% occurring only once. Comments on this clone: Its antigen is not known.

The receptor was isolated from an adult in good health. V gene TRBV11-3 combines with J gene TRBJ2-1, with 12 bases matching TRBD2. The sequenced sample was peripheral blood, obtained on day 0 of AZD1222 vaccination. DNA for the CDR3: TGTGCCAGCAGCTTAGAATTAACTAGCGGGAGGAACAATGAGCAGTTCTTC. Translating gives CASSLELTSGRNNEQFF.